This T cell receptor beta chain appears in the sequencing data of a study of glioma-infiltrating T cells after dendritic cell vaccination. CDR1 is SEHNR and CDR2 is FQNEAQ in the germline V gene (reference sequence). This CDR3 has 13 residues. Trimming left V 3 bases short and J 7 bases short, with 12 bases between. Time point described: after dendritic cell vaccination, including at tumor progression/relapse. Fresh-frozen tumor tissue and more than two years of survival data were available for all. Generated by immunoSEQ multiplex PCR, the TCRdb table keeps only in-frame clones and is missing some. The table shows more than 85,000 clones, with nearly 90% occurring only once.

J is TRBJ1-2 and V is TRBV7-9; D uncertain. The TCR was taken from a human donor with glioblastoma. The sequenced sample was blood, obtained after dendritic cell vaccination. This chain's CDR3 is CASSLGRETGYTF. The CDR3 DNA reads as TGTGCCAGCAGCTTGGGGAGGGAGACTGGCTACACCTTC. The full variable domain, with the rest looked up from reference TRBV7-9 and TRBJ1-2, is DTGVSQNPRHKITKRGQNVTFRCDPISEHNRLYWYRQTLGQGPEFLTYFQNEAQLEKSRLLSDRFSAERPKGSFSTLEIQRTEQGDSAMYLCASSLGRETGYTFGSGTRLTVV.